These 19 T cell receptor beta chains were sequenced from one sample in a study of T cell changes during pregnancy in multiple sclerosis. Clones were read by immunoSEQ multiplex PCR, and TCRdb kept only the in-frame ones, dropping some. The sample lists around 96,000 clones, around 94% occurring once. The material was peripheral blood, obtained after pregnancy. Receptors originate from a female donor in good health, enrolled as a control in a pregnancy study.

V is TRBV4-1 and J is TRBJ2-5; 13 nucleotides agree with TRBD2. After removal of 4 bases from V and 1 base from J, the junction contained 3 bases not matched to a gene. This CDR3 comprises 16 residues. Germline V lookup: CDR1 MGHRA, CDR2 YSYEKL. As DNA, the CDR3 is TGCGCCAGCAGCCTGGGGACTAGCGGGACCCAAGAGACCCAGTACTTC. This sequence encodes CASSLGTSGTQETQYF.

The J gene is TRBJ2-1, the V gene TRBV30, with 8 bases identical to TRBD2. The germline V gene encodes CDR1 GTSNPN and CDR2 SVGIG (reference sequence). The CDR3 extends over 12 amino acids. J lost 10 bases, V lost 4 bases, and 6 bases had no gene match. The DNA for the CDR3 is TGTGCCTGGAATCTGGCGGGGGGCGAGCAGTTCTTC. This sequence encodes CAWNLAGGEQFF.

This chain connects TRBV30 to TRBJ1-1; D not resolved. The germline gives CDR1 GTSNPN, CDR2 SVGIG (reference sequence). V lost 2 bases and J lost 0, with 13 bases in between. The CDR3 is made up of 15 amino acids. CDR3 DNA sequence: TGTGCCTGGAGTTTCTCCACCAGTGTGAACACTGAAGCTTTCTTT. Its translation is CAWSFSTSVNTEAFF.

J is TRBJ2-5 and V is TRBV15; TRBD2 is a possible D gene (5 bases). CDR3 length equals 14 residues. Trimming shortened V by 3 bases and J by 7 bases, and 15 bases separated the two germline ends. CDR1 LNHNV and CDR2 YYDKDF come from the germline V gene (reference sequence). In nucleotides, the CDR3 is TGTGCCACCAGCAGGGGGTTTAGCGAGGGGACCCAGTACTTC. Its translation: CATSRGFSEGTQYF.

V is TRBV5-5 and J is TRBJ2-7; no definite D call. The CDR3 is 13 amino acids. Germline lookup yields CDR1 SGHKS and CDR2 YYEKEE (reference sequence). V gave up 2 bases and J gave up 3 bases, with 9 bases separating them. CDR3 amino acids: CASSLTAYYEQYF. Written as DNA, the CDR3 is TGTGCCAGCAGCTTAACAGCCTACTACGAGCAGTACTTC. Full variable domain (missing parts from reference TRBV5-5 and TRBJ2-7): DAGVTQSPTHLIKTRGQQVTLRCSPISGHKSVSWYQQVLGQGPQFIFQYYEKEERGRGNFPDRFSARQFPNYSSELNVNALLLGDSALYLCASSLTAYYEQYFGPGTRLTVT.

The chain joins TRBV18 to TRBJ2-3, with 8 bases fitting TRBD2. Germline CDR1 reads KGHSH; CDR2 reads LQKENI. J gave up 4 bases and V 6 bases, and 6 bases lay outside the gene matches. This CDR3 contains 14 residues. CDR3 sequence (DNA): TGTGCCAGCTCCCCGCGGGAGGCCCCAGATACGCAGTATTTT. Its translation: CASSPREAPDTQYF.

The rearrangement joins TRBV30 to TRBJ2-7; TRBD2 might be the D (5 bases). The CDR3 has 11 residues. V dropped 3 bases and J dropped 7 bases, with 10 bases sitting between them. In germline, CDR1 is GTSNPN, CDR2 SVGIG (reference sequence). CDR3 loop: CAWSGPGEQYF. DNA for the CDR3: TGTGCCTGGAGCGGGCCGGGGGAGCAGTACTTC.

J is TRBJ2-3 and V is TRBV7-9; D gene ambiguous. Germline values: CDR1 SEHNR, CDR2 FQNEAQ (reference sequence). Trimming removed 1 base at V and 2 bases at J, with 7 bases between. The CDR3 extends over 14 amino acids. The CDR3 is CASSLEPNTDTQYF. The CDR3, as DNA: TGTGCCAGCAGCTTAGAGCCCAACACAGATACGCAGTATTTT.

The CDR3, as DNA: TGTGCCAGCAGTACGGGGGACTATGGCTACACCTTC. Amino acids: CASSTGDYGYTF. The chain employs TRBV2 and TRBJ1-2, with a weak D call TRBD1 (5 bases). V was trimmed by 5 bases and J by 3 bases, leaving 7 bases between them. Germline V gene data show CDR1 as SNHLY and CDR2 as FYNNEI. This CDR3 region has 12 residues.

The chain combines TRBV13 with TRBJ2-6; tentatively, D is TRBD1 (7 bases). V was shortened by 5 bases and J by 0 bases, with 11 bases between the two germline ends. There are 16 residues in the CDR3. Germline CDR1 PRHDT, CDR2 FYEKMQ (reference sequence). The CDR3 DNA sequence: TGTGCCAGCAGCGCGGGACAGTCCTCTGGGGCCAACGTCCTGACTTTC. This gives the protein CASSAGQSSGANVLTF.

V and J are TRBV7-9 and TRBJ1-1, with D hard to call. The CDR3 runs to 13 residues. Trimming pared 3 bases from V and 4 bases from J, leaving 9 bases between. Germline assignment: CDR1 SEHNR and CDR2 FQNEAQ (reference sequence). CDR3 coding DNA: TGTGCCAGCAGCTTCGCACCGGGCACTGAAGCTTTCTTT. Amino acid sequence: CASSFAPGTEAFF.

The rearrangement uses TRBV7-9 and TRBJ2-5; 9 nucleotides align to TRBD1. V trimming: 5 bases; J trimming: 9 bases; junction bases outside the gene matches: 10. This CDR3 has 14 residues. The germline V gene has CDR1 SEHNR and CDR2 FQNEAQ (reference sequence). In nucleotides, the CDR3 is TGTGCCAGCAGCCCAAGGACAGGGGAACGGCCCCAGTACTTC. This encodes CASSPRTGERPQYF.

The V gene is TRBV7-2, the J gene TRBJ1-1, with 7 bases aligning to TRBD1. The J segment lost 3 bases and the V segment lost 4 bases, leaving 14 bases of the junction unmatched. This CDR3 region has 17 residues. Germline lookup yields CDR1 SGHTA and CDR2 FQGNSA. The CDR3 region has the DNA TGTGCCAGCAGCTCTGAACTTAGACAGGGTCCTTACACTGAAGCTTTCTTT. This encodes CASSSELRQGPYTEAFF. Combining the CDR3 with reference TRBV7-2 and TRBJ1-1 gives the whole variable domain GAGVSQSPSNKVTEKGKDVELRCDPISGHTALYWYRQSLGQGLEFLIYFQGNSAPDKSGLPSDRFSAERTGGSVSTLTIQRTQQEDSAVYLCASSSELRQGPYTEAFFGQGTRLTVV.

The chain is built from TRBV30 and TRBJ2-3; D perhaps matches TRBD2 (5 bases). This CDR3 is 20 amino acids long. V shed 0 bases and J shed 2 bases, with 27 bases lying between them. The germline V gene encodes CDR1 GTSNPN and CDR2 SVGIG (reference sequence). Here the CDR3 DNA reads TGTGCCTGGAGTGTAATTGGCGGGTTTGTCCGAGGGCTCTCCACAGATACGCAGTATTTT. Translation: CAWSVIGGFVRGLSTDTQYF.

The V call is TRBV5-1, the J call TRBJ2-4; 7 nucleotides match TRBD1. The length of the CDR3 is 13 residues. Trimming at V came to 6 bases and at J to 5 bases, leaving 5 bases not matched to a gene. The germline gives CDR1 SGHRS, CDR2 YFSETQ. CDR3 DNA: TGCGCCAGCACGTCTGACAGGGAAAACATTCAGTACTTC. Translation gives CASTSDRENIQYF.

This chain uses TRBV5-1 with TRBJ2-1; a weak D match, TRBD1 (7 bases). From germline, CDR1 is SGHRS and CDR2 YFSETQ. V gave up 4 bases and J gave up 1 base, with 15 bases separating them. The CDR3 loop spans 16 amino acids. CDR3 sequence reads: CASSQPSGGSYNEQFF. CDR3 in DNA: TGCGCCAGCAGCCAGCCCTCAGGGGGGTCCTACAATGAGCAGTTCTTC.

CDR3 in amino acids: CASRSGDGYTF. The CDR3 bases are TGTGCCAGCAGGTCCGGGGATGGCTACACCTTC. The chain employs TRBV25-1 and TRBJ1-2; D is unresolved. Germline loops: CDR1 MGHDK, CDR2 SYGVNS. V was pared by 6 bases and J by 6 bases, with 8 bases between. The CDR3 has 11 residues.

This chain joins TRBV6-1 and TRBJ2-7; 7 nucleotides line up with TRBD2. V shed 5 bases and J 0 bases; nucleotides not matched to a gene: 4. This CDR3 contains 14 residues. CDR1 is MNHNS and CDR2 is SASEGT in the germline V gene. CDR3 nucleotides: TGTGCCAGCAGTCCTTTAGCGGGCTCCTACGAGCAGTACTTC. Protein product: CASSPLAGSYEQYF.

The chain combines TRBV19 with TRBJ1-1; D unclear. Germline V gene lookup returns CDR1 LNHDA and CDR2 SQIVND (reference sequence). V was trimmed by 9 bases and J by 0 bases, leaving 8 bases between them. This CDR3 comprises 12 residues. Here the CDR3 DNA reads TGTGCCAGCAGTTACATGAACACTGAAGCTTTCTTT. It specifies CASSYMNTEAFF.